There are many counts of the clone carrying this TCR beta chain. TCRdb fed the RT-PCR reads into MiXCR, producing one record per CDR3 protein. The sample shows 550,000 to 750,000 distinct CDR3 sequences, 13% to 15% of them seen only once. Trimming left V 0 bases short and J 6 bases short, with 11 bases between. Germline CDR1 LGHNA, CDR2 YSLEER. This CDR3 region has 14 residues. Specimen: memory CD4+ T cells from blood. The V gene is TRBV4-3, the J gene TRBJ2-5; D is ambiguous. This receptor was obtained from a female donor in good health, serving as a healthy control. The CDR3 here is CASSQEARIQTQYF. The CDR3 bases are TGCGCCAGCAGCCAAGAGGCCCGGATACAGACCCAGTACTTC.